Presented here are 25 T cell receptor beta chains from one specimen sequenced in a study of blood T cell repertoires in COVID-19. The table came from immunoSEQ multiplex PCR; TCRdb's copy has only in-frame clones and leaves some out. The sample records roughly 340,000 clones, about 90% being singletons. Sequencing was carried out using PBMCs or T cells enriched from blood (not recorded which). These TCRs come from a middle-aged man in a cohort exposed to, infected with or recovered from COVID-19 (not recorded which).

The chain combines TRBV7-9 with TRBJ2-7; 8 nucleotides align to TRBD2. Germline CDR1 reads SEHNR; CDR2 reads FQNEAQ (reference sequence). V was clipped by 3 bases and J by 6 bases; unmatched bases: 7. This CDR3 spans 14 amino acids. The CDR3 DNA is TGTGCCAGCAGCTTTTGGGGACTAGGTGGCGAGCAGTACTTC. Protein: CASSFWGLGGEQYF.

The rearrangement joins TRBV19 to TRBJ1-1, with D perhaps matching TRBD1 (6 bases). V was trimmed by 5 bases and J by 4 bases, leaving 26 bases between them. There are 18 residues in the CDR3. Germline V gene sequence: CDR1 LNHDA, CDR2 SQIVND (reference sequence). The CDR3 region is CASSPAGRDTSGSTEAFF. CDR3 DNA: TGTGCCAGTAGTCCGGCTGGGCGGGACACAAGCGGGAGCACTGAAGCTTTCTTT.

The chain links TRBV2 to TRBJ1-2, with a tentative D call TRBD1 (6 bases). CDR3 length equals 15 residues. Germline V gene sequence: CDR1 SNHLY, CDR2 FYNNEI. Deletions cut 1 base from V and 3 bases from J, with 12 bases between. CDR3 DNA sequence: TGTGCCAGCAGTGAAGGGCAGGGGCCCTACTATGGCTACACCTTC. This codes for CASSEGQGPYYGYTF. The whole variable domain, remainder taken from reference TRBV2 and TRBJ1-2, is EPEVTQTPSHQVTQMGQEVILRCVPISNHLYFYWYRQILGQKVEFLVSFYNNEISEKSEIFDDQFSVERPDGSNFTLKIRSTKLEDSAMYFCASSEGQGPYYGYTFGSGTRLTVV.

The chain uses TRBV4-2 and TRBJ2-1; TRBD2 agrees at 7 bases. The CDR3 length is 15 residues. V lost 3 bases, J lost 1 base, and 3 bases stayed unmatched. Germline V gene lookup returns CDR1 LGHNA and CDR2 YNFKEQ. CDR3 residues: CASSQARGSYNEQFF. Written as DNA, the CDR3 is TGTGCCAGCAGCCAGGCGCGGGGGTCCTACAATGAGCAGTTCTTC.

The chain uses TRBV7-9 and TRBJ1-2; no clear D gene. Germline lookup yields CDR1 SEHNR and CDR2 FQNEAQ (reference sequence). CDR3 length equals 19 residues. V shed 0 bases and J shed 1 base, with 21 bases lying between them. Here the CDR3 reads CASSLASPARGRFNYGYTF. The DNA for the CDR3 is TGTGCCAGCAGCTTAGCCTCACCCGCCCGAGGGAGGTTTAACTATGGCTACACCTTC.

This clone came up a few times. J is TRBJ2-6 and V is TRBV5-6; tentative D call: TRBD1 (6 bases). V lost 3 bases to trimming and J lost 0 bases, with 7 bases between them. Germline V gives CDR1 SGHDT, CDR2 YYEEEE. This CDR3 spans 15 amino acids. This CDR3 is CASSWDNSGANVLTF. In DNA form, the CDR3 reads TGTGCCAGCAGCTGGGACAACTCTGGGGCCAACGTCCTGACTTTC.

This chain joins TRBV2 and TRBJ1-6; TRBD1 agrees at 9 bases. The CDR3 has 14 residues. V shed 4 bases, J shed 8 bases, and the junction held 3 bases outside the gene matches. Looked up from germline, CDR1 is SNHLY and CDR2 is FYNNEI. CDR3 region: CASSVQGAYSPLHF. Here the CDR3 DNA reads TGTGCCAGCAGTGTACAGGGGGCTTATTCACCCCTCCACTTT.

This clone appeared a few times. This chain connects TRBV4-1 to TRBJ1-1; TRBD1 is a possible D gene (6 bases). This CDR3 comprises 20 residues. V was trimmed by 0 bases and J by 0 bases, leaving 23 bases between them. Germline V gene lookup returns CDR1 MGHRA and CDR2 YSYEKL. The CDR3 DNA is TGCGCCAGCAGCCAAGATCGTAAGAGACCAGGGGCTCATATGAACACTGAAGCTTTCTTT. It yields the protein CASSQDRKRPGAHMNTEAFF.

With regard to this clone: Other nucleotide sequences from this sample produce the same CDR3. The chain uses TRBV7-8 and TRBJ1-2; the match to TRBD1 covers 7 bases. The CDR3 runs 12 residues. V lost 5 bases and J lost 5; bases outside the gene matches: 2. Germline CDR1 is SGHVS and CDR2 is FQNEAQ. The CDR3 DNA reads as TGTGCCAGCAGCCGGGACAGTTATGGCTACACCTTC. It codes for CASSRDSYGYTF.

This clone appeared a few times. The CDR3 DNA sequence: TGTGCCAGCAGCCCGGGACAGGGAGGAGAAAAACTGTTTTTT. It is translated as CASSPGQGGEKLFF. The rearrangement joins TRBV11-2 to TRBJ1-4, with 9 positions matching TRBD1. The junction had 6 bases not matched to a gene; V was cut back by 5 bases and J by 8 bases. CDR1 is SGHAT and CDR2 is FQNNGV in the germline V gene. The CDR3 runs 14 residues.

The chain joins TRBV14 to TRBJ1-2; a weak D match, TRBD1 (5 bases). Deletions cut 4 bases from V and 2 bases from J, with 11 bases between. The CDR3 extends over 14 amino acids. Germline V CDR1 and CDR2: SGHDN, FVKESK. This CDR3 is CASSLIQANYGYTF. The CDR3 DNA is TGTGCCAGCAGCCTGATACAGGCCAACTATGGCTACACCTTC.

V is TRBV6-5 and J is TRBJ2-7, with D maybe TRBD2 (5 bases). This CDR3 has 15 amino acids. Germline loops: CDR1 MNHEY, CDR2 SVGAGI. V gave up 6 bases and J gave up 0 bases, with 15 bases separating them. CDR3 residues: CASRVEVSSSYEQYF. CDR3 sequence (DNA): TGTGCCAGCAGGGTGGAGGTCTCTAGCTCCTACGAGCAGTACTTC.

The gene calls are TRBV2 and TRBJ1-1, with 7 nucleotides matching TRBD1. Germline CDR1 reads SNHLY; CDR2 reads FYNNEI. The CDR3 sequence is 13 residues long. Germline trimming cut 6 bases from V and 6 bases from J; bases unmatched to any gene: 7. The CDR3 loop is CASRRQGSAEAFF. The CDR3, as DNA: TGTGCCAGCAGGAGACAGGGTAGCGCTGAAGCTTTCTTT. Drawing the rest from reference TRBV2 and TRBJ1-1, the complete variable domain is EPEVTQTPSHQVTQMGQEVILRCVPISNHLYFYWYRQILGQKVEFLVSFYNNEISEKSEIFDDQFSVERPDGSNFTLKIRSTKLEDSAMYFCASRRQGSAEAFFGQGTRLTVV.

This chain's CDR3 is CASSLGTSGINEQYF. The CDR3 region has the DNA TGCGCCAGCAGCTTGGGGACTAGCGGGATAAACGAGCAGTACTTC. This chain uses TRBV5-1 with TRBJ2-7; TRBD2 agrees at 12 bases. Trimming at V came to 0 bases and at J to 5 bases, leaving 3 bases not matched to a gene. Germline V gene data show CDR1 as SGHRS and CDR2 as YFSETQ. This CDR3 region has 15 residues. Based on the CDR3 plus reference TRBV5-1 and TRBJ2-7, the full variable domain is KAGVTQTPRYLIKTRGQQVTLSCSPISGHRSVSWYQQTPGQGLQFLFEYFSETQRNKGNFPGRFSGRQFSNSRSEMNVSTLELGDSALYLCASSLGTSGINEQYFGPGTRLTVT.

The CDR3 loop reads CASDRVKTEAFF. The CDR3 nucleotides read TGTGCCAGCGACAGGGTAAAAACTGAAGCTTTCTTT. V usage is TRBV2 and J usage is TRBJ1-1; TRBD1 agrees at 7 bases. V gave up 8 bases and J gave up 5 bases; unmatched junction bases: 5. The CDR3 is 12 amino acids. Germline V gives CDR1 SNHLY, CDR2 FYNNEI.

The V and J genes are TRBV5-1 and TRBJ2-7; 9 bases align to TRBD2. The CDR3 consists of 12 residues. Germline V gene lookup returns CDR1 SGHRS and CDR2 YFSETQ. Unmatched junction bases numbered 3, after V lost 6 bases and J lost 5 bases. This CDR3 reads CASTSGNDEQYF. CDR3 nucleotide sequence: TGCGCCAGCACTAGCGGGAACGACGAGCAGTACTTC. Using reference TRBV5-1 and TRBJ2-7 for the parts outside the CDR3, the full variable domain is KAGVTQTPRYLIKTRGQQVTLSCSPISGHRSVSWYQQTPGQGLQFLFEYFSETQRNKGNFPGRFSGRQFSNSRSEMNVSTLELGDSALYLCASTSGNDEQYFGPGTRLTVT.

The chain carries TRBV19 and TRBJ2-3; TRBD2 agrees at 8 bases. CDR1 is LNHDA and CDR2 is SQIVND in the germline V gene (reference sequence). The junction had 10 bases not matched to a gene; V was cut back by 3 bases and J by 2 bases. This CDR3 is 17 amino acids long. The CDR3 is CASSIPRSGGITDTQYF. CDR3 coding DNA: TGTGCCAGTAGTATCCCCAGAAGCGGGGGAATCACAGATACGCAGTATTTT.

This sequence joins TRBV6-2 or TRBV6-3 and TRBJ2-7; maybe TRBD1 (6 bases). V was shortened by 2 bases and J by 5 bases, with 16 bases between the two germline ends. The germline V gene has CDR1 MNHEY and CDR2 SVGEGT. This CDR3 region has 15 residues. The CDR3: CASSYGQGPSHEQYF. For the CDR3, the DNA is TGTGCCAGCAGTTACGGTCAGGGGCCATCCCACGAGCAGTACTTC.

The rearrangement links TRBV5-1 to TRBJ2-3; 10 positions agree with TRBD2. There are 15 residues in the CDR3. Germline V gene lookup returns CDR1 SGHRS and CDR2 YFSETQ. V shed 5 bases, J shed 5 bases, and the junction held 8 bases outside the gene matches. CDR3 DNA: TGCGCCAGCAGGCCGACTAGCGGGCCCGGAGATACGCAGTATTTT. Residues: CASRPTSGPGDTQYF.

Here the CDR3 DNA reads TGTGCCTGGAGTGCAATGACTAGCGGGAGTTCTTACGAGCAGTACTTC. Translating gives CAWSAMTSGSSYEQYF. J is TRBJ2-7 and V is TRBV30; 12 bases agree with TRBD2. The CDR3 totals 16 residues. Germline V gene sequence: CDR1 GTSNPN, CDR2 SVGIG (reference sequence). V lost 1 base, J lost 4 bases, and 8 bases stayed unmatched.

The rearrangement joins TRBV6-5 to TRBJ1-3, with a tentative D call TRBD1 (6 bases). Trimming took 2 bases from V and 0 from J, leaving 8 bases between them. This CDR3 region has 15 residues. CDR1 is MNHEY and CDR2 is SVGAGI in the germline V gene. CDR3 DNA: TGTGCCAGCAGTTACGAAGGGGGCTCTGGAAACACCATATATTTT. Its translation is CASSYEGGSGNTIYF.

The chain employs TRBV11-3 and TRBJ2-1; TRBD2 matches at 7 bases. V shed 5 bases and J 8 bases; nucleotides not matched to a gene: 12. Germline CDR1 and CDR2: SGHNT and YENEEA. This CDR3 is 15 amino acids long. CDR3: CASSTSWEGQDEQFF. The CDR3 region has the DNA TGTGCCAGCAGCACCTCCTGGGAGGGCCAAGATGAGCAGTTCTTC.

This clone was detected only once. The CDR3 DNA follows: TGTGCCAGCAGCTTAGTAGGTAGCGGCACAGATACGCAGTATTTT. It specifies CASSLVGSGTDTQYF. The chain has TRBV7-2 and TRBJ2-3, with D possibly being TRBD2 (5 bases). Trimming took off 1 base at V and 1 base at J, with 9 bases between the two ends. CDR3 size: 15 residues. CDR1 is SGHTA, CDR2 FQGNSA, per germline.

This chain joins TRBV4-2 and TRBJ2-7; 11 bases fit TRBD2. The germline CDR1 and CDR2 sequences are LGHNA and YNFKEQ. The V segment lost 0 bases and the J segment 4 bases; nucleotides outside the gene matches: 2. The CDR3 loop spans 15 amino acids. The CDR3 nucleotides read TGTGCCAGCAGCCAAGAAACTAGCGGGAGTTACGAGCAGTACTTC. It yields the protein CASSQETSGSYEQYF.

Turning to this clone: The sample carries other DNA sequences with the same CDR3. J is TRBJ2-1 and V is TRBV6-2 or TRBV6-3; 13 bases align to TRBD2. The ends lost 4 bases at V and 3 bases at J; junction bases unmatched: 3. CDR1 is MNHEY, CDR2 SVGEGT, per germline. CDR3 length equals 16 residues. CDR3 sequence: CASSSWTSGSYNEQFF. The CDR3 region has the DNA TGTGCCAGCAGTTCCTGGACTAGCGGGAGCTACAATGAGCAGTTCTTC.